Listed below are T cell receptor beta chains from one sample, sequenced in a study of T cell responses to AZD1222 COVID-19 vaccine. The repertoire was sequenced with immunoSEQ multiplex PCR; TCRdb's copy has only in-frame clones and lacks some. The sample consists of tens of thousands of clones, 87% of them appearing once. This specimen was peripheral blood, taken 28 days after the second AZD1222 dose. The receptors come from an adult who received the AZD1222 COVID-19 vaccine. Each CDR3 is given with its conserved first and last residue. The D gene is left open where the match is weak. Some rows have no size entry. The others give once, few or many, or a class for an expanded clone.

D gene	J gene	V gene	clone size	CDR3 DNA	CDR3 protein
NA	TRBJ2-7	TRBV2	NA	TGTGCCACCAAACCTACAAGCAGGGGAGACGAGCAGTACTTC	CATKPTSRGDEQYF
NA	TRBJ1-6	TRBV6-4	few	TGTGCCAGCAGTGATGGGGAGGAGGATTCACCCCTCCACTTT	CASSDGEEDSPLHF
NA	TRBJ1-6	TRBV30	NA	TGTGCCTGGATTGCCGTGGGGAGGGCTTCACCCCTCCACTTT	CAWIAVGRASPLHF
NA	TRBJ1-5	TRBV7-9	NA	TGTGCCAGCAGCTTAGGCGGGCAGGGGCCAGGGCAGCCCCAGCATTTT	CASSLGGQGPGQPQHF
NA	TRBJ2-3	TRBV6-5	NA	TGTGCCAGCAGTTACTCTGAGGCCGGCAAGGGTACGCAGTATTTT	CASSYSEAGKGTQYF
NA	TRBJ2-5	TRBV5-1	NA	TGCGCCAGCAGCTTGACAGGCGGGGATGGAGAGACCCAGTACTTC	CASSLTGGDGETQYF
NA	TRBJ2-4	TRBV5-6	NA	TGTGCCAGCAGGCATTCTTGGGCCGGGGTAGCCAAAAACATTCAGTACTTC	CASRHSWAGVAKNIQYF
TRBD1	TRBJ2-7	TRBV5-1	NA	TGCGCCAGCAGCTTGAACAGGGGACCTTACGAGCAGTACTTC	CASSLNRGPYEQYF
TRBD1	TRBJ1-2	TRBV7-9	NA	TGTGCCAGCAGCTTGCAGGGGGCGAGCTATGGCTACACCTTC	CASSLQGASYGYTF
TRBD2	TRBJ2-7	TRBV5-4	NA	TGTGCCAGCAGCAGGACCGGGACTAGCGGAGCGGTTGAGCAGTACTTC	CASSRTGTSGAVEQYF
NA	TRBJ1-5	TRBV30	NA	TGTGCCTGGAGTGTGGAGAATCAGCCCCAGCATTTT	CAWSVENQPQHF
NA	TRBJ2-1	TRBV12-5	NA	TGTGCTAGTGGTTCCACGGCGTCAAGACGTGAGCAGTTCTTC	CASGSTASRREQFF
NA	TRBJ2-2	TRBV30	NA	TGTGCCTGCCAAACGACCCATAACACCGGGGAGCTGTTTTTT	CACQTTHNTGELFF
TRBD2	TRBJ2-1	TRBV7-9	NA	TGTGCCAGCAGCTTAGCGCTAGCGGGAGTAAATGAGCAGTTCTTC	CASSLALAGVNEQFF
NA	TRBJ1-2	TRBV24-1	NA	TGTGCCACCAGTGATTTCAATTTAGATGGCTACACCTTC	CATSDFNLDGYTF
TRBD2	TRBJ2-1	TRBV3-1/TRBV3-2	NA	TGTGCCAGCAGCCCTCGGGGACTAGCGGGAGGGGTTTTTTTTAGCTACAATGAGCAGTTCTTC	CASSPRGLAGGVFFSYNEQFF
NA	TRBJ1-4	TRBV7-9	once	TGTGCCAGCAGCTTAGATGCAGACCATGCAACTAATGAAAAACTGTTTTTT	CASSLDADHATNEKLFF
TRBD1	TRBJ1-1	TRBV2	NA	TGTGCCAGCAGCGGGGACAGGGCGATATACACTGAAGCTTTCTTT	CASSGDRAIYTEAFF
NA	TRBJ2-7	TRBV29-1	NA	TGCAGCGTCGGACAGTCCCATTCGAAGGAGCAGTACTTC	CSVGQSHSKEQYF
NA	TRBJ2-7	TRBV9	once	TGTGCCAGCAGCGTAGGGGCCCTAGGCGAGCAGTACTTC	CASSVGALGEQYF
TRBD1	TRBJ1-1	TRBV7-9	NA	TGTGCCAGCAGCACCGCGGACAGGGGGAACACTGAAGCTTTCTTT	CASSTADRGNTEAFF
NA	TRBJ2-7	TRBV7-6	NA	TGTGCCAGCAGCTCAATCTACGAGCAGTACTTC	CASSSIYEQYF
NA	TRBJ2-7	TRBV6-1	NA	TGTGCCAGCAGTGAATGGGACCCTCCCTACGAGCAGTACTTC	CASSEWDPPYEQYF
NA	TRBJ2-2	TRBV5-4	NA	TGTGCCAGCAGCCTAAGGGGGGGGAACACCGGGGAGCTGTTTTTT	CASSLRGGNTGELFF
NA	TRBJ2-1	TRBV18	NA	TGTGCCAGCTCATCAGTTCCGGGCCCAGAGAATGAGCAGTTCTTC	CASSSVPGPENEQFF
NA	TRBJ1-4	TRBV6-1	NA	TGTGCCAGCAGTGAACTGCGGGACGCATTTTGGGCAACTAATGAAAAACTGTTTTTT	CASSELRDAFWATNEKLFF
TRBD2	TRBJ2-7	TRBV7-2	NA	TGTGCCAGCAGCTTTACTAGCGGGACCTACGAGCAGTACTTC	CASSFTSGTYEQYF
NA	TRBJ1-1	TRBV3-1/TRBV3-2	NA	TGTGCCAGCAGCCAAGAGGGGGGGCCCACCACTGAAGCTTTCTTT	CASSQEGGPTTEAFF
TRBD1	TRBJ1-1	TRBV19	NA	TGTGCCAGTAGTAGAATACCCGGGACAGGGTTTAGTGGCACTGAAGCTTTCTTT	CASSRIPGTGFSGTEAFF
NA	TRBJ1-3	TRBV10-3	few	TGTGCCATCAGGGGGCGCGCAGGAAACACCATATATTTT	CAIRGRAGNTIYF
TRBD2	TRBJ2-1	TRBV30	NA	TGTGCTCGCGGGAGTACGTATGAGCAGTTCTTC	CARGSTYEQFF
TRBD2	TRBJ2-1	TRBV5-1	NA	TGCGCCAGCAGCTCAAGCGGGATCTCCTACAATGAGCAGTTCTTC	CASSSSGISYNEQFF
TRBD1	TRBJ2-7	TRBV28	NA	TGTGCCAGCAGTTCGCCGGGACAGGTTGCTTACGAGCAGTACTTC	CASSSPGQVAYEQYF
TRBD1	TRBJ1-5	TRBV19	NA	TGTGCCACCCAGGACAGGGGGCATCAGCCCCAGCATTTT	CATQDRGHQPQHF
NA	TRBJ1-2	TRBV19	NA	TGTGCCAGTAGTATTAGGGGTGGCTACACCTTC	CASSIRGGYTF
TRBD1	TRBJ1-1	TRBV14	NA	TGTGCCAGCAGCGACAGGGGGAACACTGAAGCTTTCTTT	CASSDRGNTEAFF
TRBD1	TRBJ2-3	TRBV10-2	NA	TGCGCCAGCAGAAGACAGGGGGCGGTCACAGATACGCAGTATTTT	CASRRQGAVTDTQYF
NA	TRBJ2-1	TRBV9	NA	TGTGCCAGCAGCCCCCAAGGGGGGCTATACAATGAGCAGTTCTTC	CASSPQGGLYNEQFF
TRBD2	TRBJ2-7	TRBV28	NA	TGTGCCAGCAGTCCCCGGGGGGGACAGTACTTC	CASSPRGGQYF
NA	TRBJ2-1	TRBV11-3	NA	TGTGCCAGCAGCTTAGAGGGGAGTAAGAATGAGCAGTTCTTC	CASSLEGSKNEQFF
TRBD2	TRBJ2-1	TRBV7-7	NA	TGTGCTAGCAGCTCCATGCGGGGGGGAAACAATGAGCAGTTCTTC	CASSSMRGGNNEQFF
TRBD1	TRBJ1-6	TRBV30	NA	TGTGCCTGGAGTGGAGGGGGACAGCGCCCCAGCTCCTATAATTCACCCCTCCACTTT	CAWSGGGQRPSSYNSPLHF
TRBD2	TRBJ2-7	TRBV5-1	NA	TGCGCCAGCAGCTCCCGGTGGACTAGCGACCAGCGGAGGGCCCCGAGGGGAGGCGAGCAGTACTTC	CASSSRWTSDQRRAPRGGEQYF
NA	TRBJ1-1	TRBV16	NA	TGTGCCAGCAGCCCCGGACAACCCCGTGAAGCTTTCTTT	CASSPGQPREAFF
NA	TRBJ2-7	TRBV10-3	NA	TGTGCCATCAGTGACCTGGGAGGCAGGGGGAAGCACGAGCAGTACTTC	CAISDLGGRGKHEQYF
TRBD1	TRBJ2-7	TRBV5-8	NA	TGTGCCAGCAGCTTACCATTCGGCGTTCGACAGGGGAGGAACGAGCAGTACTTC	CASSLPFGVRQGRNEQYF
NA	TRBJ2-7	TRBV2	NA	TGTGCCAGCTCCCTAGGCAGCCAAACCCTCGGGCAGTACTTC	CASSLGSQTLGQYF
NA	TRBJ2-5	TRBV5-1	NA	TGCGCCAGCAGCTCGGACCCGGGAGAGACCCAGTACTTC	CASSSDPGETQYF
TRBD1	TRBJ1-4	TRBV28	NA	TGTGCCAGCAGTACCTCAGGGGGATTTAATGAAAAACTGTTTTTT	CASSTSGGFNEKLFF
TRBD2	TRBJ2-7	TRBV27	NA	TGTGCCAGCAGTTTCAGGGAGGGAGCCTACGAGCAGTACTTC	CASSFREGAYEQYF
TRBD1	TRBJ1-2	TRBV2	NA	TGTGCCAGCCCGAGACTCGGACAGGGCTATGGCTACACCTTC	CASPRLGQGYGYTF